This entry concerns a single TCR beta chain. As handled by the study authors: Amplified reference gene primers provided the basis for estimating nucleated cell counts. Profiling relied on immunoSEQ multiplex PCR, and the TCRdb table lists in-frame clones only, not all of them. V and J calls and clone size follow that table, whereas D and trimming were derived from the DNA. The table lists about 97,000 clones, about 90% of them singletons. The CDR3 spans 12 residues. Germline lookup yields CDR1 SGHNT and CDR2 YENEEA. V shed 6 bases and J 7 bases; nucleotides not matched to a gene: 4. The sample comes from a study of blood T cell repertoires in COVID-19. Study-level background: Some COVID-19 samples were acute and others convalescent; all came from the United States, Italy and Spain. PBMCs, B-cell-depleted T cells, or T cells provided the cDNA or gDNA that made up the material.

The rearrangement uses TRBV11-3 and TRBJ1-1, with TRBD1 matching 8 bases. Input material: peripheral blood. The clonotype was recovered from a man between 50 and 59 years old with acute or convalescent COVID-19. The CDR3 coding sequence is TGTGCCAGCAGTATGACAGGGGATGAAGCTTTCTTT. Its protein product is CASSMTGDEAFF.